This TCR beta chain was recovered during a study of molecular identifiers for immune sequencing clone quantification. Study observations and caveats: Clones exceeding 20 RNA copies carried over 99% of effector molecules but under 1% of naive-cell molecules. Jurkat TCR RNA from one cell was spiked into approximately 930,000 naive cells, and it was reportedly detectable there.

Sorted naive CD8 T cells were those defined as CD8+CD4-CCR7+CD45RA+. This clonotype was counted at least ten times. What it binds is not known. Trimming removed 3 bases at V and 4 bases at J, with 9 bases between. This CDR3 comprises 13 residues. CDR1 is MNHEY, CDR2 SMNVEV, per germline (reference sequence). Previously described methods and listed TCR primers produced bulk TCR libraries. Using its own MiXCR run on the PCR reads, TCRdb lists one record per CDR3 protein. The table has fewer than 350,000 distinct CDR3 sequences, about a fifth seen once. The specimen sequenced was naive CD8+ T cells from blood, with Jurkat cell RNA spiked in. As to subset: FACS-sorted CD8+CD4-CCR7+CD45RA+ naive T cells. The receptor comes from a human donor in good health. Some libraries in this study had Jurkat cell RNA spiked in. V usage is TRBV27 and J usage is TRBJ1-1; no firm D call. In DNA, the CDR3 is TGTGCCAGCAGTTTCCGGGCTGGCACTGAAGCTTTCTTT. Encoded protein: CASSFRAGTEAFF.